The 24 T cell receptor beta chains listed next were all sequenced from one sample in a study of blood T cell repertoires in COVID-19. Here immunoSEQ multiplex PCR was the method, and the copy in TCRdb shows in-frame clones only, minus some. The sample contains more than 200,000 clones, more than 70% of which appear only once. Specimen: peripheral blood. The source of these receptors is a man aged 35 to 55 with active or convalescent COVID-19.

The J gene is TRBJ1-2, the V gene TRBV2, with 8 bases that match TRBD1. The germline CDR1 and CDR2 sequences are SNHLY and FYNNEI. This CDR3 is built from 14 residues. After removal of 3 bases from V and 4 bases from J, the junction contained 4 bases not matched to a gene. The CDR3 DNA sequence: TGTGCCAGCAGTGAGACGGACAGGGTCTATGGCTACACCTTC. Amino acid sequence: CASSETDRVYGYTF.

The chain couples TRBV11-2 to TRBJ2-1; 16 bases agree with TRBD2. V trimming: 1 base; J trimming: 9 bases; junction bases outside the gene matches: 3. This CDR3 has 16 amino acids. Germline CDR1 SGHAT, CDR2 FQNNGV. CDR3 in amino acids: CASSLGGTSGRGEQFF. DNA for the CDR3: TGTGCCAGCAGCTTAGGGGGGACTAGCGGGAGGGGTGAGCAGTTCTTC. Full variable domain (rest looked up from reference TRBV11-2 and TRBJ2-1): EAGVAQSPRYKIIEKRQSVAFWCNPISGHATLYWYQQILGQGPKLLIQFQNNGVVDDSQLPKDRFSAERLKGVDSTLKIQPAKLEDSAVYLCASSLGGTSGRGEQFFGPGTRLTVL.

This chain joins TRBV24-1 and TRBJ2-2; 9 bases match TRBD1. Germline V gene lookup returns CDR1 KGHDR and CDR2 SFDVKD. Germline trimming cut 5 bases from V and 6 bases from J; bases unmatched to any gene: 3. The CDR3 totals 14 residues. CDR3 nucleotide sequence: TGTGCCACCAGTGTGGGACAGGGCTCCGGGGAGCTGTTTTTT. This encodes CATSVGQGSGELFF.

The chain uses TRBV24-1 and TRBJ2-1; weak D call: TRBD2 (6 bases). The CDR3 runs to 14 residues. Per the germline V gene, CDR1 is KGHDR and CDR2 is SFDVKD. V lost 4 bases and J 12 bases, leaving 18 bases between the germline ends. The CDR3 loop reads CATSEAAGGVGQFF. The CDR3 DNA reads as TGTGCCACCAGTGAGGCCGCCGGAGGGGTTGGGCAGTTCTTC.

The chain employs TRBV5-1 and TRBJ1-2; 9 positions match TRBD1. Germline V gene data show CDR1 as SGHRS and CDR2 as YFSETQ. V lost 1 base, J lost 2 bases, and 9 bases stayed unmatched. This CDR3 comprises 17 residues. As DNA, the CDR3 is TGCGCCAGCAGCTTGAGGGCGACAGGGGGGTCGAACTATGGCTACACCTTC. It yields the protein CASSLRATGGSNYGYTF.

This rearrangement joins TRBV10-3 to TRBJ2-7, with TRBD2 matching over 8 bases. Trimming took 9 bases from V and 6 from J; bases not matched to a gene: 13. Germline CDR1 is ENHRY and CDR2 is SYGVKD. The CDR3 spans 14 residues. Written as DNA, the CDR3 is TGTGCCATAAGTCCCCGGGAGGGCCCTCCCGAGCAGTACTTC. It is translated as CAISPREGPPEQYF.

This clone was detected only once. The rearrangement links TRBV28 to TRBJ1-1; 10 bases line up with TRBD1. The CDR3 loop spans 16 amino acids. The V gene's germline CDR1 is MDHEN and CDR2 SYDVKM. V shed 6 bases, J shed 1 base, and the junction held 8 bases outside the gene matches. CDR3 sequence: CASSPTGGLSNTEAFF. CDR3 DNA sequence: TGTGCCAGCAGCCCGACAGGGGGCCTTTCGAACACTGAAGCTTTCTTT.

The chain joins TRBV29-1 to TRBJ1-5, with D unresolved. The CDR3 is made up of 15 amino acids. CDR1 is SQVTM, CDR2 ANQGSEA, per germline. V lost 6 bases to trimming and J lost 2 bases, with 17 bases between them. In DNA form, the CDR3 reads TGCAGCGTAAGTGACGGGTTTTTGGGCAATCAGCCCCAGCATTTT. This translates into CSVSDGFLGNQPQHF.

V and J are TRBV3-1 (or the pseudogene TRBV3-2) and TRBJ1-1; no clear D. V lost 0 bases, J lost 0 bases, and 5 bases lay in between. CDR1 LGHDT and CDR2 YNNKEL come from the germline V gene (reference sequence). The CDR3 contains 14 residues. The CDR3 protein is CASSQDLMNTEAFF. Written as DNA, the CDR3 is TGTGCCAGCAGCCAAGACCTAATGAACACTGAAGCTTTCTTT.

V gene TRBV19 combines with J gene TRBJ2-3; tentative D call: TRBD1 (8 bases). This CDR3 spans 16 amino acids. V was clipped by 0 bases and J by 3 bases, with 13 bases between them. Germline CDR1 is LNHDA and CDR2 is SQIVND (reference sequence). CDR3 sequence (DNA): TGTGCCAGTAGTATAGATCAACAGGGGGGGACAGATACGCAGTATTTT. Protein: CASSIDQQGGTDTQYF.

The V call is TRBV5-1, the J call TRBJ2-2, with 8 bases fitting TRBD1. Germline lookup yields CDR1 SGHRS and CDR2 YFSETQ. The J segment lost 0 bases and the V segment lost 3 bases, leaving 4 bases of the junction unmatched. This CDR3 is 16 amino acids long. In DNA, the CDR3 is TGCGCCAGCAGCTCGGGACAGGCCTCGAACACCGGGGAGCTGTTTTTT. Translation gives CASSSGQASNTGELFF.

CDR3 residues: CGTSSGVTYNEQFF. DNA of the CDR3: TGTGGGACCTCTAGCGGGGTTACCTACAATGAGCAGTTCTTC. This chain connects TRBV27 to TRBJ2-1; 9 nucleotides align to TRBD2. Germline CDR1 and CDR2: MNHEY and SMNVEV (reference sequence). This CDR3 has 14 amino acids.

The CDR3 region is CASSLGRVNTGELFF. The CDR3 DNA follows: TGTGCCAGTAGTCTTGGCAGGGTGAACACCGGGGAGCTGTTTTTT. This rearrangement joins TRBV19 to TRBJ2-2; a weak D match, TRBD1 (5 bases). With 5 bases removed from V and 1 base from J, the gap between germline ends came to 11 bases. There are 15 residues in the CDR3. Germline V gene sequence: CDR1 LNHDA, CDR2 SQIVND (reference sequence).

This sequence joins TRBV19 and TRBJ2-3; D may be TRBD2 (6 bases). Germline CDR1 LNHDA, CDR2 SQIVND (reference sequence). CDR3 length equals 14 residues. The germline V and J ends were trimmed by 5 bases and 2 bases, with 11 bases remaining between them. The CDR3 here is CASSLGLATDTQYF. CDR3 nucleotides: TGTGCCAGTAGTCTGGGACTGGCCACAGATACGCAGTATTTT.

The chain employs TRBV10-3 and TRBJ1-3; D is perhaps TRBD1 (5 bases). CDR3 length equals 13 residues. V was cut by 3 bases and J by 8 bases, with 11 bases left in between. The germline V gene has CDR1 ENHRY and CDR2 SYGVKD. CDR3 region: CAISDPRGYTIYF. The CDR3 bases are TGTGCCATCAGTGACCCAAGGGGATACACCATATATTTT.

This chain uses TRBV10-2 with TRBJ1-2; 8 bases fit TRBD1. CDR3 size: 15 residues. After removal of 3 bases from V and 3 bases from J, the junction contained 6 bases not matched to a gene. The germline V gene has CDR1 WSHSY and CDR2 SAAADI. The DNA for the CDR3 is TGCGCCAGCAGTGACCCCGGACAGGGAGACTATGGCTACACCTTC. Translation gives CASSDPGQGDYGYTF.

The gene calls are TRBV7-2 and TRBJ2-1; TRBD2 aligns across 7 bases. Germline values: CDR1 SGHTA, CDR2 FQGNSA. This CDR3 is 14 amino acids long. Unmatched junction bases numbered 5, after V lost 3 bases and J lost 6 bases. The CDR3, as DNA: TGTGCCAGCAGCTTGAGCGGGATCATCAATGAGCAGTTCTTC. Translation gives CASSLSGIINEQFF.

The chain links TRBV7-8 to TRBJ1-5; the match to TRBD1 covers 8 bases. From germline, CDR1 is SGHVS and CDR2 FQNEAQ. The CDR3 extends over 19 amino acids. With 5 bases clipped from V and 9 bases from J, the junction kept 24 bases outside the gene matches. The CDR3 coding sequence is TGTGCCAGCAGCCCGGAGGTGGGGTGGGTCAGGGGGCCACCAGGGCCCCAGCATTTT. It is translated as CASSPEVGWVRGPPGPQHF.

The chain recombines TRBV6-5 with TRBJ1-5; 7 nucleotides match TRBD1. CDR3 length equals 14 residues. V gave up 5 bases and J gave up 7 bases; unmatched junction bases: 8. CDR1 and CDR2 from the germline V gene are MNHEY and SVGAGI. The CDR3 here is CASSKQGWGQPQHF. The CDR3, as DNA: TGTGCCAGCAGTAAACAGGGGTGGGGACAGCCCCAGCATTTT.

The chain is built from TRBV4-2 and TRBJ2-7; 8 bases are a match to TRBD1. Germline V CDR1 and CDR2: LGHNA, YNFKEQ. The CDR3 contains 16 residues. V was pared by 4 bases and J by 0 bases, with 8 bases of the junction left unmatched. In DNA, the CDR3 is TGTGCCAGCAGCCTCGCTACTGGACAGGGCTCCTACGAGCAGTACTTC. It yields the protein CASSLATGQGSYEQYF.

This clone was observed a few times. CDR3 sequence: CSVQGLERTGELFF. DNA for the CDR3: TGCAGCGTCCAAGGACTAGAGCGCACCGGGGAGCTGTTTTTT. The rearrangement uses TRBV29-1 and TRBJ2-2; 7 bases line up with TRBD2. Germline V gene lookup returns CDR1 SQVTM and CDR2 ANQGSEA. With 6 bases clipped from V and 4 bases from J, the junction kept 8 bases outside the gene matches. The CDR3 spans 14 residues.

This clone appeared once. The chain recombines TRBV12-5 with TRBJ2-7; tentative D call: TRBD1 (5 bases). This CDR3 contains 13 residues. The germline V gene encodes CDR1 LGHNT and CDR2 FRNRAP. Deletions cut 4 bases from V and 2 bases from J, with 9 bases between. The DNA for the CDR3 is TGTGCTAGTGGTTCGACAGAGACCTACGAGCAGTACTTC. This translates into CASGSTETYEQYF.

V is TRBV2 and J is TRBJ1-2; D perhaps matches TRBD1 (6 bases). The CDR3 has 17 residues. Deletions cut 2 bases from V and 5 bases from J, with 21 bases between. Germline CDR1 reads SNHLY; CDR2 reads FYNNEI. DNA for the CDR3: TGTGCCAGCAGTGAACCCGGACAGCTCCCGAATAGATATGGCTACACCTTC. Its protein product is CASSEPGQLPNRYGYTF.

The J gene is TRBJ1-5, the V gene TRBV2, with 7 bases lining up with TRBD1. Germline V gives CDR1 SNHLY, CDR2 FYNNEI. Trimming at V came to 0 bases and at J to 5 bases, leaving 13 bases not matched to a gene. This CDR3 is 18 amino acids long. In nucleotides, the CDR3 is TGTGCCAGCAGTGAAGCGGAGGACAGGTACAAGCCATATCAGCCCCAGCATTTT. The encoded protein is CASSEAEDRYKPYQPQHF.